This TCR beta chain was identified in a study of T cell repertoires in cytomegalovirus infection. Study in general: Alongside well-studied HLA-B-restricted CMV epitopes, recently identified HLA-C-restricted CMV epitopes were also used. TCR beta signatures that were public indicated CMV infection and matching HLA type. Whole-study findings and limits: HLA-C-restricted TCR beta clonotypes specific for CMV led the ex vivo response. Individuals carrying CMV plus the relevant HLA were identified by cumulative frequency of public TCR beta families.

TCRdb recomputed calls from the reads with MiXCR, one row per CDR3 protein. The table includes 550,000 to 850,000 distinct CDR3 sequences, roughly a third detected once. In regard to this clonotype: The antigen is undetermined.

Trimming cost V 5 bases and J 4 bases, with 9 bases left between them. This CDR3 spans 13 amino acids. Germline assignment: CDR1 SEHNR and CDR2 FQNEAQ (reference sequence). The clonotype was recovered from a human donor in good health (CMV status not recorded). Some clones in this sample may be carry-over from other donors' samples. This material consisted of cultured PBMCs, taken from culture after CMV antigen stimulation. V usage is TRBV7-9 and J usage is TRBJ1-3; D may be TRBD1 (6 bases). The CDR3 protein is CASSDRSGNTIYF. As DNA, the CDR3 is TGTGCCAGCAGCGACAGGTCCGGAAACACCATATATTTT. Looking up the rest from reference TRBV7-9 and TRBJ1-3 gives the full variable domain: DTGVSQNPRHKITKRGQNVTFRCDPISEHNRLYWYRQTLGQGPEFLTYFQNEAQLEKSRLLSDRFSAERPKGSFSTLEIQRTEQGDSAMYLCASSDRSGNTIYFGEGSWLTVV.